A single sample gave rise to the 21 T cell receptor beta chains below, sequenced in a study of cytomegalovirus exposure and HLA in healthy donors (dated by TCRdb to about 2017). Library preparation employed the immunoSEQ multiplex PCR assay. The multiplex PCR relied on a mix of 60 forward primers for TCR Vbeta segments and 13 reverse primers for TCR Jbeta segments. TCRdb carries this immuneACCESS record with in-frame sequences only. Its versions omit some clonotypes, under half of them owing to an unresolved V gene in the studies checked, with the rest unexplained. Across this sample there are 200,000 to 250,000 clones, with about three quarters seen only once. The top ten clones comprise less than 3.5% of the sample. Sequencing was done on a sample of PBMCs. These receptors were taken from a woman in her fifties or sixties in good health and CMV-seropositive.

This clone was observed a handful of times. This chain joins TRBV6-1 and TRBJ1-5; D is ambiguous. With 2 bases removed from V and 5 bases from J, the gap between germline ends came to 10 bases. CDR3 length equals 14 residues. Germline V CDR1 and CDR2: MNHNS, SASEGT. As DNA, the CDR3 is TGTGCCAGCAGTGAACTATGGGGAGATCAGCCCCAGCATTTT. This sequence encodes CASSELWGDQPQHF.

The chain joins TRBV29-1 to TRBJ2-3; D is possibly TRBD1 (5 bases). V lost 4 bases and J lost 3, with 11 bases in between. The length of the CDR3 is 13 residues. Germline lookup yields CDR1 SQVTM and CDR2 ANQGSEA. The CDR3 is CSVVPAGTDTQYF. The CDR3 DNA reads as TGCAGCGTTGTACCAGCAGGGACAGATACGCAGTATTTT.

This sequence joins TRBV9 and TRBJ1-5; a weak D match, TRBD1 (5 bases). Trimming took 4 bases from V and 5 from J, leaving 10 bases between them. In germline, CDR1 is SGDLS, CDR2 YYNGEE. CDR3 length: 13 residues. The CDR3 sequence: CASSPDSDQPQHF. In DNA form, the CDR3 reads TGTGCCAGCAGCCCAGACAGTGATCAGCCCCAGCATTTT.

The chain joins TRBV19 to TRBJ2-2, with D maybe TRBD2 (7 bases). The CDR3 extends over 18 amino acids. The V end was cut by 4 bases, the J end by 1 base, with 19 bases between. CDR1 and CDR2 (germline): LNHDA, SQIVND (reference sequence). The CDR3: CASSTLIGGLKNTGELFF. The CDR3 DNA sequence: TGTGCCAGTAGTACTCTCATAGGGGGACTAAAGAACACCGGGGAGCTGTTTTTT.

V usage is TRBV5-5 and J usage is TRBJ1-1, with 9 bases fitting TRBD1. The V and J ends lost 3 bases and 2 bases, in that order; junction bases with no gene match: 5. Germline CDR1 and CDR2: SGHKS and YYEKEE (reference sequence). The CDR3 extends over 15 amino acids. CDR3 in amino acids: CASSSRTGENTEAFF. The CDR3 DNA reads TGTGCCAGCAGCTCGCGGACAGGGGAAAACACTGAAGCTTTCTTT.

V and J are TRBV5-8 and TRBJ1-3, with D tentatively TRBD1 (5 bases). The CDR3 contains 15 residues. Germline V gene data show CDR1 as SGHTS and CDR2 as YDEGEE. Trimming stripped 5 bases from V and 2 bases from J, with 14 bases between. Written as DNA, the CDR3 is TGTGCCAGCAGTTTAGGGGTCGAAGCTGGAAACACCATATATTTT. Its translation: CASSLGVEAGNTIYF.

The V gene is TRBV2, the J gene TRBJ2-7, with D possibly being TRBD1 (6 bases). Germline values: CDR1 SNHLY, CDR2 FYNNEI. The CDR3 contains 12 residues. Trimming shortened V by 6 bases and J by 8 bases, and 14 bases separated the two germline ends. Here the CDR3 DNA reads TGTGCCAGCAGAATTGCCGGACAGCAGCAGTACTTC. Its translation: CASRIAGQQQYF.

The chain combines TRBV7-9 with TRBJ2-7, with D perhaps matching TRBD2 (5 bases). Germline V CDR1 and CDR2: SEHNR, FQNEAQ (reference sequence). Trimming took 5 bases from V and 3 from J, leaving 14 bases between them. The CDR3 sequence is 14 residues long. CDR3 residues: CASSPGLAYYEQYF. Here the CDR3 DNA reads TGTGCCAGCAGCCCCGGACTTGCTTACTACGAGCAGTACTTC.

This sequence joins TRBV5-1 and TRBJ1-1; 7 bases map to TRBD1. The junction had 6 bases not matched to a gene; V was cut back by 4 bases and J by 3 bases. The CDR3 has 14 amino acids. Germline V gives CDR1 SGHRS, CDR2 YFSETQ. CDR3 nucleotides: TGCGCCAGCAGCGGCAATACAGGGGACACTGAAGCTTTCTTT. Its translation is CASSGNTGDTEAFF.

This chain links TRBV4-1 with TRBJ2-1; perhaps TRBD1 as D (5 bases). The CDR3 loop spans 16 amino acids. Trimming left V 1 base short and J 0 bases short, with 10 bases between. Germline V CDR1 and CDR2: MGHRA, YSYEKL. In DNA, the CDR3 is TGCGCCAGCAGCCAAGCCTTACAGGACTCCTACAATGAGCAGTTCTTC. Its translation: CASSQALQDSYNEQFF.

The chain uses TRBV7-9 and TRBJ2-1; 8 bases match TRBD1. The length of the CDR3 is 15 residues. CDR1 is SEHNR and CDR2 is FQNEAQ in the germline V gene (reference sequence). With 1 base clipped from V and 6 bases from J, the junction kept 5 bases outside the gene matches. The CDR3 loop reads CASSLGRGLINEQFF. In nucleotides, the CDR3 is TGTGCCAGCAGCTTAGGCAGGGGGCTTATCAATGAGCAGTTCTTC.

This clone was detected only once. The chain carries TRBV7-2 and TRBJ2-5; TRBD2 is a possible D gene (5 bases). V gave up 1 base and J gave up 3 bases, with 9 bases separating them. The CDR3 loop spans 14 amino acids. CDR1 is SGHTA, CDR2 FQGNSA, per germline. The CDR3 protein is CASSLERVEETQYF. The CDR3 coding sequence is TGTGCCAGCAGCTTAGAGAGGGTGGAAGAGACCCAGTACTTC.

CDR3 sequence (DNA): TGTGCCAGCAGTTCCTCCCGACAGGGAATTCGCTATGGCTACACCTTC. It encodes CASSSSRQGIRYGYTF. This sequence joins TRBV6-5 and TRBJ1-2; TRBD1 matches at 7 bases. V was pared by 4 bases and J by 4 bases, with 12 bases of the junction left unmatched. The CDR3 runs to 16 residues. CDR1 MNHEY and CDR2 SVGAGI come from the germline V gene.

The rearrangement uses TRBV5-1 and TRBJ2-1; 7 nucleotides match TRBD2. Germline lookup yields CDR1 SGHRS and CDR2 YFSETQ. With V trimmed by 4 bases and J by 5 bases, 6 bases remained unmatched. CDR3 length: 14 residues. The CDR3 loop reads CASSPAGADNEQFF. The DNA for the CDR3 is TGCGCCAGCAGCCCGGCGGGAGCGGACAATGAGCAGTTCTTC. Full variable domain (remainder filled in from reference TRBV5-1 and TRBJ2-1): KAGVTQTPRYLIKTRGQQVTLSCSPISGHRSVSWYQQTPGQGLQFLFEYFSETQRNKGNFPGRFSGRQFSNSRSEMNVSTLELGDSALYLCASSPAGADNEQFFGPGTRLTVL.

The chain couples TRBV7-3 to TRBJ1-6; the D is unclear. V lost 1 base to trimming and J lost 6 bases, with 10 bases between them. The CDR3 has 15 residues. Germline assignment: CDR1 SGHTA and CDR2 FQGTGA. CDR3 amino acids: CASSLRGGGNSPLHF. The CDR3 DNA reads as TGTGCCAGCAGCTTAAGAGGTGGTGGTAATTCACCCCTCCACTTT.

On this clone itself: The sample holds other DNA sequences that translate to the same CDR3. The chain employs TRBV2 and TRBJ2-5, with 12 bases fitting TRBD2. Germline CDR1 and CDR2: SNHLY and FYNNEI. J gave up 3 bases and V 5 bases, and 1 base lay outside the gene matches. The CDR3 is 14 amino acids. CDR3 DNA: TGTGCCAGCAGTTGGACTAGCGGGAAAGAGACCCAGTACTTC. Protein sequence: CASSWTSGKETQYF.

The V and J genes are TRBV6-6 and TRBJ1-2; no reliable D call. This CDR3 has 14 amino acids. V lost 6 bases and J lost 10, with 21 bases in between. Germline V gives CDR1 MNHNY, CDR2 SVGAGI (reference sequence). This CDR3 is CASSRTREGNDYTF. The CDR3 DNA follows: TGTGCCAGCAGCCGGACGAGAGAGGGAAATGACTACACCTTC.

The rearrangement links TRBV6-1 to TRBJ1-2; no firm D call. Germline CDR1 reads MNHNS; CDR2 reads SASEGT. The CDR3 runs to 14 residues. V was shortened by 3 bases and J by 8 bases, with 16 bases between the two germline ends. The CDR3, as DNA: TGTGCCAGCAGTGAGGAAGGGAGTTTAAGCGGCTACACCTTC. Protein sequence: CASSEEGSLSGYTF.

This chain links TRBV4-1 with TRBJ2-1, with 8 nucleotides matching TRBD2. This CDR3 is built from 15 residues. Germline CDR1 and CDR2: MGHRA and YSYEKL. Trimming at V came to 6 bases and at J to 2 bases, leaving 6 bases not matched to a gene. The CDR3 DNA sequence: TGCGCCAGCAGTCGGGGACTAGGAGCCTACAATGAGCAGTTCTTC. The encoded protein is CASSRGLGAYNEQFF.

The genes are TRBV30 and TRBJ1-5, with 9 bases matching TRBD1. This CDR3 has 15 residues. CDR1 and CDR2 (germline): GTSNPN, SVGIG (reference sequence). Trimming removed 4 bases from V and 7 bases from J; junction bases left unmatched: 11. This chain's CDR3 is CAWTGQGKGGQPQHF. CDR3 sequence (DNA): TGTGCCTGGACCGGACAGGGGAAGGGTGGGCAGCCCCAGCATTTT.

V and J are TRBV7-9 and TRBJ1-2; unclear D gene. Looked up from germline, CDR1 is SEHNR and CDR2 is FQNEAQ (reference sequence). Between the trimmed V and J ends, which lost 2 bases and 1 base, there was a span of 17 bases. The CDR3 loop spans 17 amino acids. CDR3 amino acids: CASSLTGGAGNNYGYTF. DNA for the CDR3: TGTGCCAGCAGCTTAACCGGAGGAGCGGGAAATAACTATGGCTACACCTTC. Full variable domain (missing parts from reference TRBV7-9 and TRBJ1-2): DTGVSQNPRHKITKRGQNVTFRCDPISEHNRLYWYRQTLGQGPEFLTYFQNEAQLEKSRLLSDRFSAERPKGSFSTLEIQRTEQGDSAMYLCASSLTGGAGNNYGYTFGSGTRLTVV.